The 27 T cell receptor beta chains listed next were all sequenced from one sample in a study of breast tumors, draining lymph nodes, adjacent tissues. TCRdb ran MiXCR on the multiplex PCR reads and lists one entry per CDR3 protein. Of about 130,000 distinct CDR3 sequences detected, about a fifth appear once; the ten largest clones hold just over 2.5%. Samples came from axillary lymph nodes draining the breast cancer. Sample: axillary lymph node tissue. The receptor set was obtained from a female donor with breast cancer. Some clones in this sample may be carry-over from other donors' samples.

This sequence joins TRBV27 and TRBJ2-7; D ambiguous. V lost 5 bases to trimming and J lost 3 bases, with 14 bases between them. The CDR3 extends over 14 amino acids. CDR1 MNHEY and CDR2 SMNVEV come from the germline V gene (reference sequence). CDR3 coding DNA: TGTGCCAGCAGTCTACGTGGACGGGTCTACGAGCAGTACTTC. Translating gives CASSLRGRVYEQYF.

With respect to this clonotype: This may be a read error, as it is one base from a much larger clone. The chain carries TRBV5-4 and TRBJ2-7, with D perhaps matching TRBD1 (6 bases). The CDR3 consists of 14 residues. CDR1 and CDR2 (germline): SGHNT, YYREEE (reference sequence). The CDR3 bases are TGTGCCCGCAGCTTAAGGGACACTCCCTACGAGCAGTACTTC. Translating gives CARSLRDTPYEQYF.

This clonotype was seen many times. The chain uses TRBV14 and TRBJ1-6; maybe TRBD1 (6 bases). CDR3 length: 13 residues. CDR1 is SGHDN, CDR2 FVKESK, per germline. Trimming took 6 bases from V and 10 from J, leaving 13 bases between them. CDR3 sequence: CASSTGSWSPLHF. The CDR3 DNA sequence: TGTGCCAGCAGTACAGGGTCTTGGTCACCCCTCCACTTT.

In this sample, this clonotype turned up a few times. V gene TRBV18 combines with J gene TRBJ2-1, with TRBD2 matching over 10 bases. J lost 3 bases, V lost 6 bases, and 5 bases had no gene match. The CDR3 has 15 residues. The germline V gene encodes CDR1 KGHSH and CDR2 LQKENI. The CDR3 coding sequence is TGTGCCAGCTCGCCTGCTAGCGGGAGCTACAATGAGCAGTTCTTC. This codes for CASSPASGSYNEQFF.

This clonotype occurred many times. The chain is built from TRBV7-9 and TRBJ2-5, with 9 bases matching TRBD2. After removal of 5 bases from V and 5 bases from J, the junction contained 6 bases not matched to a gene. The CDR3 sequence is 14 residues long. Germline-derived CDR1 and CDR2 are SEHNR and FQNEAQ (reference sequence). The CDR3 protein is CASSPRTSDETQYF. The CDR3 DNA reads as TGTGCCAGCAGCCCTCGGACTAGCGATGAGACCCAGTACTTC.

This clonotype has at least ten counts. The chain has TRBV10-3 and TRBJ2-3; TRBD2 matches 7 bases. Germline V CDR1 and CDR2: ENHRY, SYGVKD. The CDR3 runs 15 residues. The junction had 5 bases not matched to a gene; V was cut back by 5 bases and J by 0 bases. In DNA form, the CDR3 reads TGTGCCATCAGTCGGGCGGGAGAGAGCACAGATACGCAGTATTTT. It encodes CAISRAGESTDTQYF.

Many counts were recorded for this clonotype. V usage is TRBV11-2 and J usage is TRBJ2-5, with TRBD1 matching 9 bases. Germline V gives CDR1 SGHAT, CDR2 FQNNGV. The V and J ends lost 6 bases and 4 bases, in that order; junction bases with no gene match: 6. This CDR3 contains 14 residues. In DNA, the CDR3 is TGTGCCAGCAGTACGACAGGGGGGCCAGAGACCCAGTACTTC. Its protein product is CASSTTGGPETQYF.

In this sample, this clonotype turned up many times. This sequence joins TRBV12-3 or TRBV12-4 and TRBJ1-4, with D tentatively TRBD1 (6 bases). The V gene lost 6 bases and the J gene lost 8 bases, with 16 bases spanning the gap. This CDR3 has 14 residues. The CDR3, as DNA: TGTGCCAGCAGCCCTTACAGGGACGAAGAAAAACTGTTTTTT. This gives the protein CASSPYRDEEKLFF.

This clonotype was recorded at least ten times. The rearrangement links TRBV4-3 to TRBJ2-1, with D perhaps matching TRBD1 (6 bases). V was cut by 0 bases and J by 6 bases, with 12 bases left in between. CDR3 size: 15 residues. Germline lookup yields CDR1 LGHNA and CDR2 YSLEER. The CDR3 sequence is CASSQDWQGSNEQFF. CDR3 sequence (DNA): TGCGCCAGCAGCCAAGACTGGCAGGGGTCCAATGAGCAGTTCTTC.

In DNA, the CDR3 is TGTGCTAGTGGTTTGGGACAGGGGGCTTCAGATACGCAGTATTTT. It is translated as CASGLGQGASDTQYF. The chain joins TRBV12-5 to TRBJ2-3, with 10 positions matching TRBD1. Germline V gives CDR1 LGHNT, CDR2 FRNRAP. This CDR3 is built from 15 residues. The V gene end was trimmed by 1 base and the J gene end by 4 bases; junction bases not matched to a gene: 2.

This clonotype came up many times. The CDR3 sequence is CASSPGPGREADTQYF. The DNA for the CDR3 is TGTGCCAGCAGCCCAGGGCCCGGGAGGGAGGCGGATACGCAGTATTTT. J is TRBJ2-3 and V is TRBV9; TRBD2 agrees at 8 bases. Per germline, CDR1 SGDLS and CDR2 YYNGEE. CDR3 length: 16 residues. V dropped 4 bases and J dropped 6; count of bases not matched to a gene: 13.

In its sample, this clonotype was seen many times. The chain employs TRBV20-1 and TRBJ2-7; 7 nucleotides agree with TRBD2. With V trimmed by 0 bases and J by 5 bases, 7 bases remained unmatched. The CDR3 is made up of 14 amino acids. CDR1 is DFQATT, CDR2 SNEGSKA, per germline (reference sequence). In nucleotides, the CDR3 is TGCAGTGCTAGAGATAGCGGGTCCGGGAACGAGCAGTACTTC. Residues: CSARDSGSGNEQYF.

This clonotype was counted many times. The V gene is TRBV25-1, the J gene TRBJ2-5, with 14 bases matching TRBD2. CDR3 length: 18 residues. Unmatched junction bases numbered 5, after V lost 1 base and J lost 1 base. Germline loops: CDR1 MGHDK, CDR2 SYGVNS. The CDR3 region is CASSEWGTSGSSQETQYF. The CDR3 DNA sequence: TGTGCCAGCAGTGAATGGGGGACTAGCGGGAGCTCCCAAGAGACCCAGTACTTC.

Ten or more counts support this clonotype. This chain links TRBV5-1 with TRBJ2-3; tentative D call: TRBD1 (6 bases). Germline-derived CDR1 and CDR2 are SGHRS and YFSETQ. The germline V and J ends were trimmed by 0 bases and 4 bases, with 6 bases remaining between them. The CDR3 covers 13 residues. The CDR3 protein is CASSLGGPDTQYF. Written as DNA, the CDR3 is TGCGCCAGCAGCTTGGGGGGGCCAGATACGCAGTATTTT.

The sample holds many counts of this clonotype. The chain employs TRBV28 and TRBJ2-7; 8 nucleotides agree with TRBD2. The germline gives CDR1 MDHEN, CDR2 SYDVKM. The CDR3 has 13 residues. Trimming cost V 7 bases and J 1 base; bases outside gene matches: 3. For the CDR3, the DNA is TGTGCCAGCACTACTAGCGGTTCCTACGAGCAGTACTTC. Its protein product is CASTTSGSYEQYF.

Comments on this clonotype: The junction departs from germline at one end; a sequencing error may be responsible. The CDR3 DNA is TGTGCCAGCAGATCCGGGACAAGGTTCGGGTCACCCCCCCACTTT. Its translation is CASRSGTRFGSPPHF. V gene TRBV6-5 combines with J gene TRBJ1-6; D possibly corresponds to TRBD1 (6 bases). The CDR3 spans 15 residues. Germline V gene data show CDR1 as MNHEY and CDR2 as SVGAGI.

Ten or more counts support this clonotype. This sequence joins TRBV27 and TRBJ2-7, with D perhaps matching TRBD1 (5 bases). The germline V gene has CDR1 MNHEY and CDR2 SMNVEV (reference sequence). CDR3 length: 14 residues. V dropped 4 bases and J dropped 5 bases, with 15 bases sitting between them. CDR3 sequence reads: CASSSLSRAHEQYF. Here the CDR3 DNA reads TGTGCCAGCAGTTCCCTCAGCAGGGCCCACGAGCAGTACTTC.

The chain joins TRBV28 to TRBJ1-4; D is uncertain. V was cut by 3 bases and J by 0 bases, with 2 bases left in between. The germline CDR1 and CDR2 sequences are MDHEN and SYDVKM. The CDR3 has 13 amino acids. The CDR3 sequence is CASSFATNEKLFF. The DNA for the CDR3 is TGTGCCAGCAGTTTTGCAACTAATGAAAAACTGTTTTTT.

As regards this clonotype: A junction boundary mismatches the germline segment, possibly from a read error. The CDR3, as DNA: TGTGCCAGCAGCCCGACAGGTCAAGAGACCCAGCACTTC. It is translated as CASSPTGQETQHF. J is TRBJ2-5 and V is TRBV7-8, with D possibly TRBD1 on 6 matching bases. The germline V gene has CDR1 SGHVS and CDR2 FQNEAQ. The CDR3 is 13 amino acids.

This clonotype was observed at least ten times. The rearrangement links TRBV2 to TRBJ2-5; D possibly corresponds to TRBD2 (6 bases). The germline V and J ends were trimmed by 3 bases and 1 base, with 18 bases remaining between them. The CDR3 sequence is 17 residues long. Germline CDR1 and CDR2: SNHLY and FYNNEI. This CDR3 is CASSEDPSETFQETQYF. In DNA form, the CDR3 reads TGTGCCAGCAGTGAGGATCCTAGCGAGACTTTCCAAGAGACCCAGTACTTC.

The chain employs TRBV5-1 and TRBJ2-1; the match to TRBD1 covers 9 bases. The CDR3 contains 16 residues. The V and J ends lost 0 bases and 1 base, in that order; junction bases with no gene match: 2. Looked up from germline, CDR1 is SGHRS and CDR2 is YFSETQ. This CDR3 reads CASSLVGQGSYNEQFF. The CDR3 bases are TGCGCCAGCAGCTTGGTTGGACAGGGGTCCTACAATGAGCAGTTCTTC.

Details on this clonotype: Likely a read error: the CDR3 ends without its conserved phenylalanine or tryptophan. The chain employs TRBV16 and TRBJ2-1; TRBD1 might be the D (6 bases). There are 15 residues in the CDR3. Trimming removed 3 bases at V and 5 bases at J, with 14 bases between. Looked up from germline, CDR1 is KGHSY and CDR2 is FQNENV. The CDR3 nucleotides are TGTGCCAGCAGCCACCCGGAGGCAGGGGACAATGAGCAGTTCTCC. As protein: CASSHPEAGDNEQFS.

The sample holds many counts of this clonotype. The J gene is TRBJ2-7, the V gene TRBV6-1; 7 bases are shared with TRBD1. The CDR3 spans 17 residues. The V segment lost 3 bases and the J segment 4 bases; nucleotides outside the gene matches: 15. The V gene's germline CDR1 is MNHNS and CDR2 SASEGT. The CDR3 region is CASSEGLGQPKGYEQYF. In DNA, the CDR3 is TGTGCCAGCAGTGAGGGTTTGGGACAGCCTAAGGGATACGAGCAGTACTTC.

This clonotype appeared many times. CDR3: CASGDTQGMNSPLHF. CDR3 DNA sequence: TGTGCCAGCGGAGACACACAGGGGATGAATTCACCCCTCCACTTT. V is TRBV6-1 and J is TRBJ1-6, with 7 bases matching TRBD1. V shed 8 bases, J shed 7 bases, and the junction held 11 bases outside the gene matches. This CDR3 has 15 residues. CDR1 and CDR2 from the germline V gene are MNHNS and SASEGT.

About this clonotype itself: Mismatch with germline at one junction end may stem from a read error. The V and J genes are TRBV7-2 and TRBJ2-2, with 7 positions matching TRBD2. The CDR3 loop spans 16 amino acids. Germline loops: CDR1 SGHTA, CDR2 FQGNSA. CDR3 loop: CASSLASLAFGGELLF. The CDR3, as DNA: TGTGCCAGCAGCTTAGCCTCACTAGCGTTTGGCGGGGAGCTGCTTTTT.

This clonotype was found many times. This chain links TRBV20-1 with TRBJ2-3; 8 bases agree with TRBD2. Germline trimming cut 0 bases from V and 9 bases from J; bases unmatched to any gene: 17. This CDR3 is built from 17 residues. Germline loops: CDR1 DFQATT, CDR2 SNEGSKA (reference sequence). CDR3 protein: CSARDMGTRGRGSTQYF. DNA of the CDR3: TGCAGTGCTAGAGATATGGGGACTAGAGGTCGGGGGTCGACGCAGTATTTT.

This clonotype has only a few counts. The V call is TRBV6-2 or TRBV6-3, the J call TRBJ2-5; no definite D call. V gave up 0 bases and J gave up 2 bases, with 7 bases separating them. This CDR3 has 14 amino acids. Germline values: CDR1 MNHEY, CDR2 SVGEGT. CDR3 in amino acids: CASSYSDPQETQYF. DNA for the CDR3: TGTGCCAGCAGTTACTCCGACCCACAAGAGACCCAGTACTTC.